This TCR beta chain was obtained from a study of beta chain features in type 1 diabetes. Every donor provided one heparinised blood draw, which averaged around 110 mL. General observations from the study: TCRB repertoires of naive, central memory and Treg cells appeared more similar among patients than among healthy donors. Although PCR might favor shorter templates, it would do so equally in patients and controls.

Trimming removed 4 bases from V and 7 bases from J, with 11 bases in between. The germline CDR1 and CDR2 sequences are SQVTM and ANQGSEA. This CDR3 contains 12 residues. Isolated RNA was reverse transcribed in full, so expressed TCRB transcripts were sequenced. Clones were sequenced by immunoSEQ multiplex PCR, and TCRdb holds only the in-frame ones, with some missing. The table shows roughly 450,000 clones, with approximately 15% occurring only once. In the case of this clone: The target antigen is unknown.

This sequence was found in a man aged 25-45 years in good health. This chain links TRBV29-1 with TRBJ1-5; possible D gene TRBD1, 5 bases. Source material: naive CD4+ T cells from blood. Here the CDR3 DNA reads TGCAGCGTTGGGGGCTCAGGACAGCCCCAGCATTTT. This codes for CSVGGSGQPQHF. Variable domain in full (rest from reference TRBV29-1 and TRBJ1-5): SAVISQKPSRDICQRGTSLTIQCQVDSQVTMMFWYRQQPGQSLTLIATANQGSEATYESGFVIDKFPISRPNLTFSTLTVSNMSPEDSSIYLCSVGGSGQPQHFGDGTRLSIL.